Presented here are 22 T cell receptor beta chains from one specimen sequenced in a study of shared clonotypes between healthy human individuals. Libraries were prepared by immunoSEQ multiplex PCR; TCRdb keeps only in-frame clonotypes and omits some of them. The data contain about 2 million clones, about 94% of them seen just once; the ten biggest clones take up 0.95% to 1.5%. Terminally differentiated effector memory CD45RA+ cells were excluded from the naive CD8 cells, which were CD45RO-negative and positively selected for CCR7. Source material: naive CD8+ T cells sorted from blood. The receptors stem from a man in his late teens or twenties in good health.

Note on this clone: At the DNA level, this CDR3 is encoded by other sequences in the same sample as well. This sequence joins TRBV28 and TRBJ2-7; D gene ambiguous. CDR1 MDHEN and CDR2 SYDVKM come from the germline V gene. V lost 2 bases and J lost 2, with 7 bases in between. This CDR3 contains 13 residues. The CDR3 sequence is CASSLGPAYEQYF. Written as DNA, the CDR3 is TGTGCCAGCAGTTTAGGGCCAGCCTACGAGCAGTACTTC.

The chain combines TRBV9 with TRBJ1-1; the D gene is possibly TRBD1 (6 bases). CDR3 size: 14 residues. Germline lookup yields CDR1 SGDLS and CDR2 YYNGEE. Trimming cost V 1 base and J 4 bases, with 11 bases left between them. This chain's CDR3 is CASSVQGGGTEAFF. CDR3 bases: TGTGCCAGCAGCGTACAAGGGGGAGGCACTGAAGCTTTCTTT.

The rearrangement joins TRBV27 to TRBJ1-1; a weak D match, TRBD1 (5 bases). Trimming removed 7 bases at V and 0 bases at J, with 21 bases between. The CDR3 has 17 amino acids. The germline gives CDR1 MNHEY, CDR2 SMNVEV (reference sequence). The CDR3 sequence is CASNTGPGKFMNTEAFF. CDR3 sequence (DNA): TGTGCCAGCAATACGGGGCCAGGTAAATTCATGAACACTGAAGCTTTCTTT.

This chain uses TRBV19 with TRBJ1-1; D may be TRBD1 (5 bases). With 6 bases removed from V and 5 bases from J, the gap between germline ends came to 13 bases. Germline assignment: CDR1 LNHDA and CDR2 SQIVND (reference sequence). This CDR3 comprises 13 residues. CDR3 DNA: TGTGCCAGTAGAGGAAGGGGTCTAACTGAAGCTTTCTTT. This gives the protein CASRGRGLTEAFF.

The chain uses TRBV2 and TRBJ2-2; D uncertain. The V end lost 2 bases, the J end lost 5 bases, and 3 bases lay between the germline ends. This CDR3 has 12 amino acids. The germline V gene has CDR1 SNHLY and CDR2 FYNNEI. CDR3 residues: CASSEWTGELFF. As DNA, the CDR3 is TGTGCCAGCAGTGAATGGACCGGGGAGCTGTTTTTT.

Remarks on this clone: Distinct nucleotide sequences in the sample also encode this CDR3. CDR3 DNA sequence: TGTGCCAGCAGTTTGGTGGGGGGGAACACTGAAGCTTTCTTT. It codes for CASSLVGGNTEAFF. This rearrangement joins TRBV27 to TRBJ1-1; possible D gene TRBD1, 5 bases. The V gene lost 3 bases and the J gene lost 1 base, with 9 bases spanning the gap. The CDR3 has 14 residues. The germline V gene encodes CDR1 MNHEY and CDR2 SMNVEV (reference sequence).

The V and J genes are TRBV10-1 and TRBJ1-1; D call uncertain. V gave up 6 bases and J gave up 2 bases, with 19 bases separating them. Per the germline V gene, CDR1 is WNHNN and CDR2 is SYGVQD (reference sequence). CDR3 length: 16 residues. CDR3 nucleotides: TGCGCCAGCAGGGACCCCGGCGGGCGGGTAAACACTGAAGCTTTCTTT. Its protein product is CASRDPGGRVNTEAFF.

V gene TRBV7-2 combines with J gene TRBJ2-5; 9 nucleotides line up with TRBD2. This CDR3 region has 17 residues. J was trimmed by 5 bases and V by 1 base; bases with no gene match: 11. CDR1 is SGHTA and CDR2 is FQGNSA in the germline V gene. In nucleotides, the CDR3 is TGTGCCAGCAGCTTAGTCGCGGGGGGGCCGCCGTCGGAGACCCAGTACTTC. It encodes CASSLVAGGPPSETQYF. Supplemented by reference TRBV7-2 and TRBJ2-5, the full variable domain reads GAGVSQSPSNKVTEKGKDVELRCDPISGHTALYWYRQSLGQGLEFLIYFQGNSAPDKSGLPSDRFSAERTGGSVSTLTIQRTQQEDSAVYLCASSLVAGGPPSETQYFGPGTRLLVL.

The chain is built from TRBV27 and TRBJ1-2; no clear D gene. The V gene's germline CDR1 is MNHEY and CDR2 SMNVEV (reference sequence). With 6 bases removed from V and 4 bases from J, the gap between germline ends came to 27 bases. This CDR3 contains 18 residues. CDR3 residues: CASRLIGPAGSSLYGYTF. The CDR3 DNA follows: TGTGCCAGCAGGCTTATTGGTCCTGCTGGCAGCTCCCTCTATGGCTACACCTTC.

The CDR3 reads CASSLAAGGRGTDTQYF. The CDR3 region has the DNA TGTGCCAGCAGCCTGGCCGCAGGGGGACGTGGCACAGATACGCAGTATTTT. The chain uses TRBV11-1 and TRBJ2-3, with 7 nucleotides matching TRBD1. The V segment lost 5 bases and the J segment 1 base; nucleotides outside the gene matches: 12. The CDR3 totals 17 residues. Germline-derived CDR1 and CDR2 are SGHAT and FQDESV (reference sequence). Supplemented by reference TRBV11-1 and TRBJ2-3, the full variable domain reads EAEVAQSPRYKITEKSQAVAFWCDPISGHATLYWYRQILGQGPELLVQFQDESVVDDSQLPKDRFSAERLKGVDSTLKIQPAELGDSAMYLCASSLAAGGRGTDTQYFGPGTRLTVL.

The V call is TRBV28, the J call TRBJ2-3, with 7 bases aligning to TRBD2. CDR1 MDHEN and CDR2 SYDVKM come from the germline V gene. The CDR3 length is 14 residues. V shed 8 bases, J shed 2 bases, and the junction held 7 bases outside the gene matches. CDR3 protein: CASEQRGLTDTQYF. CDR3 bases: TGTGCCAGCGAGCAGCGGGGACTCACAGATACGCAGTATTTT.

The V call is TRBV6-5, the J call TRBJ2-3; TRBD1 matches 7 bases. There are 15 residues in the CDR3. V was pared by 2 bases and J by 6 bases, with 8 bases of the junction left unmatched. Germline V gene sequence: CDR1 MNHEY, CDR2 SVGAGI. The CDR3 nucleotides read TGTGCCAGCAGTTACGTGGCCACCAGGGGGGATACGCAGTATTTT. This encodes CASSYVATRGDTQYF.

This clone was recorded once. The chain has TRBV12-5 and TRBJ2-1, with D uncertain. This CDR3 contains 11 residues. Germline V gives CDR1 LGHNT, CDR2 FRNRAP. V lost 0 bases to trimming and J lost 8 bases, with 2 bases between them. Written as DNA, the CDR3 is TGTGCTAGTGGTTTGGTTGATGAGCAGTTCTTC. It is translated as CASGLVDEQFF.

This clone has just one count. Other nucleotide sequences from this sample produce the same CDR3. The chain carries TRBV5-6 and TRBJ2-7; D call uncertain. In germline, CDR1 is SGHDT, CDR2 YYEEEE. Trimming took 0 bases from V and 4 from J, leaving 11 bases between them. The CDR3 contains 14 residues. The CDR3 protein is CASSLGSLAYEQYF. The CDR3 DNA reads TGTGCCAGCAGCTTGGGTTCCCTTGCATACGAGCAGTACTTC.

The chain uses TRBV28 and TRBJ2-7; perhaps TRBD2 as D (5 bases). The CDR3 covers 17 residues. The V gene's germline CDR1 is MDHEN and CDR2 SYDVKM. V gave up 3 bases and J gave up 2 bases, with 20 bases separating them. DNA of the CDR3: TGTGCCAGCAGTTTTTTTTTCGAGGGCCCCCTAGCCTACGAGCAGTACTTC. This encodes CASSFFFEGPLAYEQYF.

The chain has TRBV5-4 and TRBJ2-1; no clear D gene. This CDR3 is built from 12 residues. Germline V CDR1 and CDR2: SGHNT, YYREEE (reference sequence). The ends were cut back, 4 bases at V and 9 bases at J, with 11 bases in the middle. The DNA for the CDR3 is TGTGCCAGCAGCCCGCCTGTTGGTGAGCAGTTCTTC. This gives the protein CASSPPVGEQFF.

The chain combines TRBV5-6 with TRBJ2-7; D gene ambiguous. Trimming removed 4 bases at V and 2 bases at J, with 7 bases between. From germline, CDR1 is SGHDT and CDR2 YYEEEE. The CDR3 extends over 12 amino acids. The CDR3 DNA reads TGTGCCAGCAGCGTGAACCCCTACGAGCAGTACTTC. It yields the protein CASSVNPYEQYF.

Note on this clone: Different DNA sequences within this sample yield the same CDR3. This chain uses TRBV7-8 with TRBJ2-3; D not certain. CDR3 size: 13 residues. V was cut by 2 bases and J by 3 bases, with 6 bases left in between. CDR1 and CDR2 (germline): SGHVS, FQNEAQ. The CDR3 sequence: CASSLLVTDTQYF. The CDR3 nucleotides read TGTGCCAGCAGCTTACTAGTTACAGATACGCAGTATTTT.

V and J are TRBV4-1 and TRBJ2-7, with 7 bases identical to TRBD2. This CDR3 comprises 15 residues. J gave up 2 bases and V 5 bases, and 9 bases lay outside the gene matches. CDR1 and CDR2 (germline): MGHRA, YSYEKL. Here the CDR3 reads CASSIQVSGTYEQYF. The DNA of the CDR3 is TGCGCCAGCAGCATCCAAGTAAGCGGGACCTACGAGCAGTACTTC.

The rearrangement joins TRBV30 to TRBJ2-1; no firm D call. This CDR3 region has 15 residues. V lost 2 bases and J lost 0, with 11 bases in between. The V gene's germline CDR1 is GTSNPN and CDR2 SVGIG (reference sequence). For the CDR3, the DNA is TGTGCCTGGAGTCTTCCACTTAGCTCCTACAATGAGCAGTTCTTC. Amino acids: CAWSLPLSSYNEQFF. The complete variable domain, with remaining parts taken from reference TRBV30 and TRBJ2-1, reads SQTIHQWPATLVQPVGSPLSLECTVEGTSNPNLYWYRQAAGRGLQLLFYSVGIGQISSEVPQNLSASRPQDRQFILSSKKLLLSDSGFYLCAWSLPLSSYNEQFFGPGTRLTVL.

V gene TRBV5-1 combines with J gene TRBJ1-1; 8 bases map to TRBD1. Per the germline V gene, CDR1 is SGHRS and CDR2 is YFSETQ. The junction had 6 bases not matched to a gene; V was cut back by 0 bases and J by 5 bases. This CDR3 has 15 residues. CDR3 sequence reads: CASSLVLQGDTEAFF. CDR3 nucleotides: TGCGCCAGCAGCTTGGTCCTACAGGGGGATACTGAAGCTTTCTTT.

The count of this clone is one. The genes are TRBV27 and TRBJ1-2; D is uncertain. V was trimmed by 5 bases and J by 6 bases, leaving 19 bases between them. The germline V gene has CDR1 MNHEY and CDR2 SMNVEV (reference sequence). This CDR3 is 15 amino acids long. CDR3 sequence (DNA): TGTGCCAGCAGTCCCATCGGACTTTCAGGCAATGGCTACACCTTC. Amino acids: CASSPIGLSGNGYTF.